The following is a T cell receptor beta chain sequence with its context. The CDR3 spans 17 residues. Per germline, CDR1 SQVTM and CDR2 ANQGSEA. The ends were cut back, 2 bases at V and 0 bases at J, with 18 bases in the middle. H&E staining confirmed tumor content above 20% in tissue. The data are from a study of glioma-infiltrating T cells after dendritic cell vaccination. As for the study in general: Residual fresh-frozen tumor from the vaccine-lysate resection served as pretreatment tumor.

TCRdb keeps only in-frame clones here, not all; method: immunoSEQ multiplex PCR. The sample contains roughly 3,100 clones, about 79% of which appear only once. The chain employs TRBV29-1 and TRBJ2-3, with D tentatively TRBD2 (6 bases). The source was tumor tissue, collected before dendritic cell vaccination. The sequence was obtained from a human donor with glioblastoma. The CDR3 sequence is CSVEPTALAGSTDTQYF. DNA for the CDR3: TGCAGCGTTGAACCTACAGCGTTGGCGGGGAGCACAGATACGCAGTATTTT.